This T cell receptor beta chain was obtained from a study of T cells in Graves' hyperthyroidism and ophthalmopathy. Study-wide context: Upon initial diagnosis and before any treatment, peripheral blood was collected.

Researchers amplified the TCR beta CDR3 regions from RNA transcripts. The HTBI set primed first-round TCR CDR3 RT-PCR. A single record per CDR3 protein comes from TCRdb applying MiXCR to the multiplex PCR reads. The data contain 400,000 to 550,000 distinct CDR3 sequences, approximately 25% of them singletons. CDR1 and CDR2 from the germline V gene are MDHEN and SYDVKM. The length of the CDR3 is 13 residues. Deletions cut 8 bases from V and 5 bases from J, with 12 bases between. This clonotype was observed many times. For ophthalmopathy patients, the Clinical Activity Score was at least 3 and the NOSPECS grade at least 4; duration was under 3 months. Exclusion followed for patients with uncontrolled infection, other autoimmune disease, pregnancy or lactation. An approximately 10 ml volume of fresh peripheral blood provided the PBMCs.

The chain is built from TRBV28 and TRBJ2-2, with D maybe TRBD1 (6 bases). The sequence was collected from a woman aged 30 to 39 with Graves' ophthalmopathy. Sequencing was performed on blood. CDR3 nucleotide sequence: TGTGCCAGCGCAGGGGTTAGGACCGGGGAGCTGTTTTTT. Translation gives CASAGVRTGELFF.